The clone carrying this T cell receptor beta chain was recorded a few times. Its antigen is undetermined. The data were obtained in a study of metastatic and nonmetastatic thyroid tumors. Study details: Comparison of repertoires was carried out across blood and tumor or nodule tissue from malignant and benign thyroid patients.

Per the original data handling: The distant-metastasis classifier for papillary thyroid cancer was built from CDR3 differences across clinicopathological groups. TCRdb re-called the PCR reads through MiXCR. The V and J calls and clone size come from TCRdb's table, not from the authors' own analysis. The table includes around 28,000 clones, 25% to 35% detected once. Every patient was untreated before thyroid surgery. Study-level results: As reported, TCR beta diversity in blood and tumor was significantly higher in malignant thyroid tumors than in benign nodules.

Germline V CDR1 and CDR2: MNHEY, SVGEGT. There are 15 residues in the CDR3. J lost 3 bases, V lost 2 bases, and 4 bases had no gene match. This clonotype was sampled from a female donor with papillary thyroid cancer or a benign thyroid nodule (not recorded which). Some clones in this sample may be carry-over from other donors' samples. The chain has TRBV6-2 or TRBV6-3 and TRBJ2-7, with TRBD2 matching over 10 bases. The specimen sequenced was blood. CDR3 nucleotide sequence: TGTGCCAGCAGTTACAAAGGACTAGCGGACTACGAGCAGTACTTC. It specifies CASSYKGLADYEQYF.